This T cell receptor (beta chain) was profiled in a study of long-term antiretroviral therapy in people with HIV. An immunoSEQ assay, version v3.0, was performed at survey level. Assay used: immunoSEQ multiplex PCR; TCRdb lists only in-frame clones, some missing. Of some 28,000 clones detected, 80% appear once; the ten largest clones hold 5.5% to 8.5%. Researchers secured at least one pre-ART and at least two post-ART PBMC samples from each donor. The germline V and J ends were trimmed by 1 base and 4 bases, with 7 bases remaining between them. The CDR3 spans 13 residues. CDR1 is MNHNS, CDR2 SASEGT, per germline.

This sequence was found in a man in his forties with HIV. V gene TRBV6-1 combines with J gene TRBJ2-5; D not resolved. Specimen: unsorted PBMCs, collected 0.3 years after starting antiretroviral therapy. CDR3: CASSEVTLETQYF. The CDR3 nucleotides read TGTGCCAGCAGTGAAGTAACGCTAGAGACCCAGTACTTC.